Ten or more counts support the clone carrying this T cell receptor beta chain. Germline CDR1 MDHEN, CDR2 SYDVKM. The CDR3 is 14 amino acids. The germline V and J ends were trimmed by 1 base and 3 bases, with 10 bases remaining between them. Covering alpha and beta chains, TRAV- and TRBV-specific primers were used for the first-strand cDNA. TCRs underwent about 20 PCR cycles of amplification with a constant-region primer and V-primer adapter. TCRdb re-derived calls from the reads in MiXCR, one entry per CDR3 protein. Of about 84,000 distinct CDR3 sequences in the sample, under 20% are singletons; the top ten hold less than 1.5%. As to time point: after trial treatment. Treatment in this sample: LDRT plus nivolumab, ipilimumab, low-dose cyclophosphamide and aspirin (RACIN trial). Every donor's regimen consisted of nivolumab, ipilimumab, aspirin, low-dose cyclophosphamide and low-dose radiotherapy. Advanced solid tumors lacking tumor-infiltrating lymphocytes were present in eligible patients.

The data originate from a study of low-dose radiotherapy and immunotherapy resistance in tumors. Looking at the study overall: A total of 6.5 Gy was given to Cohort 1 as 0.5 Gy per fraction every 2 weeks. Individuals in Cohort 2 had 1 Gy per fraction every two weeks, adding up to 13 Gy over 26 weeks.

The V and J genes are TRBV28 and TRBJ2-7, with D perhaps TRBD2 (5 bases). The sequence derives from a male donor with prostate cancer. The sequenced sample was PBMCs, obtained after low-dose radiotherapy plus immunotherapy. The CDR3 DNA sequence: TGTGCCAGCAGTTTATTGGGGAGACGCTACGAGCAGTACTTC. As protein: CASSLLGRRYEQYF.